The clone carrying this TCR beta chain came up a few times. These data belong to a study of shared clonotypes between healthy human individuals. Deep was the level used in running the assay. TCRdb's copy holds only in-frame clones and misses some; the assay was immunoSEQ multiplex PCR. The sample records nearly 750,000 clones, just under 75% being singletons. Germline assignment: CDR1 SEHNR and CDR2 FQNEAQ (reference sequence). Trimming cost V 2 bases and J 7 bases, with 8 bases left between them. The CDR3 consists of 12 residues. The source is a woman younger than 45 in good health. Sequenced material: memory CD4+ T cells sorted from blood. The subset here: CD45RA-negative fraction. This chain links TRBV7-9 with TRBJ1-2, with D perhaps matching TRBD1 (5 bases). CDR3 sequence reads: CASSLNQGGYTF. In DNA, the CDR3 is TGTGCCAGCAGCTTAAACCAGGGTGGCTACACCTTC.